These 28 T cell receptor beta chains share one sample of origin, sequenced in a study of cytotoxic CD8 clonotypes in ibrutinib-treated CLL. Clones were read by immunoSEQ multiplex PCR, and TCRdb kept only the in-frame ones, dropping some. The sample lists under 300,000 clones, more than 70% occurring once. Material: PBMCs, obtained at disease progression, from a patient treated with ibrutinib. These TCRs come from a human donor with chronic lymphocytic leukemia.

This clone is judged medium-sized (0.01 to 0.1%). The CDR3 protein is CATSRVGYEQYF. The CDR3 DNA reads TGTGCCACCAGCAGAGTGGGCTACGAGCAGTACTTC. The V and J genes are TRBV15 and TRBJ2-7; D call uncertain. The CDR3 contains 12 residues. From germline, CDR1 is LNHNV and CDR2 YYDKDF (reference sequence). The germline V and J ends were trimmed by 1 base and 3 bases, with 4 bases remaining between them.

This chain links TRBV2 with TRBJ2-5, with 9 bases lining up with TRBD1. CDR3 size: 15 residues. Trimming at V came to 4 bases and at J to 4 bases, leaving 7 bases not matched to a gene. Looked up from germline, CDR1 is SNHLY and CDR2 is FYNNEI. As DNA, the CDR3 is TGTGCCAGCAGTGGCGGACAGGGGCGAGGAGAGACCCAGTACTTC. This codes for CASSGGQGRGETQYF.

The V gene is TRBV6-1, the J gene TRBJ1-1; D gene unclear. The CDR3 loop spans 14 amino acids. Per the germline V gene, CDR1 is MNHNS and CDR2 is SASEGT. V lost 3 bases and J 4 bases, leaving 12 bases between the germline ends. The CDR3 sequence is CASSDSPPRTEAFF. The CDR3 nucleotides are TGTGCCAGCAGTGATTCCCCTCCACGCACTGAAGCTTTCTTT.

The rearrangement joins TRBV9 to TRBJ2-1; 7 bases are a match to TRBD2. This CDR3 has 15 amino acids. Per germline, CDR1 SGDLS and CDR2 YYNGEE. V shed 5 bases and J 2 bases; nucleotides not matched to a gene: 7. The CDR3 region has the DNA TGTGCCAGCAGTCCAGGCGGGGGAACCTACAATGAGCAGTTCTTC. Translating gives CASSPGGGTYNEQFF. Full variable domain (missing parts from reference TRBV9 and TRBJ2-1): DSGVTQTPKHLITATGQRVTLRCSPRSGDLSVYWYQQSLDQGLQFLIQYYNGEERAKGNILERFSAQQFPDLHSELNLSSLELGDSALYFCASSPGGGTYNEQFFGPGTRLTVL.

This rearrangement joins TRBV5-1 to TRBJ1-5; TRBD1 matches 9 bases. The CDR3 is made up of 17 amino acids. Looked up from germline, CDR1 is SGHRS and CDR2 is YFSETQ. Losses at the gene ends were 0 bases for V and 4 bases for J; bases not matched to a gene: 8. The CDR3 reads CASSLEPPGQGNQPQHF. The CDR3 region has the DNA TGCGCCAGCAGCTTGGAACCTCCGGGACAGGGAAATCAGCCCCAGCATTTT.

This sequence joins TRBV9 and TRBJ2-5, with D unresolved. Trimming left V 2 bases short and J 3 bases short, with 11 bases between. Germline V gives CDR1 SGDLS, CDR2 YYNGEE. The CDR3 is 14 amino acids. CDR3 protein: CASSVRPRKETQYF. The CDR3 DNA is TGTGCCAGCAGCGTGCGACCCCGAAAAGAGACCCAGTACTTC.

The chain joins TRBV18 to TRBJ2-7, with 7 bases matching TRBD2. Germline CDR1 KGHSH, CDR2 LQKENI. Losses at the gene ends were 5 bases for V and 1 base for J; bases not matched to a gene: 8. The CDR3 spans 15 residues. The CDR3, as DNA: TGTGCCAGCTCAGACCTCGCGGGGGTGTCCTACGAGCAGTACTTC. Translated, it gives CASSDLAGVSYEQYF.

The V and J genes are TRBV28 and TRBJ2-1; 7 bases fit TRBD1. This CDR3 contains 15 residues. V shed 2 bases, J shed 8 bases, and the junction held 9 bases outside the gene matches. In germline, CDR1 is MDHEN, CDR2 SYDVKM. CDR3 amino acids: CASSLVRTGFYEQFF. The CDR3 bases are TGTGCCAGCAGTTTAGTACGGACAGGTTTTTATGAGCAGTTCTTC.

The chain links TRBV9 to TRBJ2-2, with TRBD2 matching over 10 bases. Germline CDR1 is SGDLS and CDR2 is YYNGEE. The V and J ends lost 3 bases and 1 base, in that order; junction bases with no gene match: 3. This CDR3 contains 16 residues. As DNA, the CDR3 is TGTGCCAGCAGCGGCTCTAGCGGGGGGAACACCGGGGAGCTGTTTTTT. Protein product: CASSGSSGGNTGELFF.

The V gene is TRBV4-1, the J gene TRBJ1-5; the D is unclear. Germline lookup yields CDR1 MGHRA and CDR2 YSYEKL. Trimming left V 1 base short and J 9 bases short, with 13 bases between. This CDR3 is 14 amino acids long. CDR3 residues: CASSQVVYEGPQHF. DNA of the CDR3: TGCGCCAGCAGCCAAGTAGTTTATGAGGGGCCCCAGCATTTT.

The rearrangement uses TRBV7-9 and TRBJ2-7; 11 bases line up with TRBD2. The CDR3 is 14 residues long. Germline assignment: CDR1 SEHNR and CDR2 FQNEAQ (reference sequence). Unmatched junction bases numbered 4, after V lost 6 bases and J lost 3 bases. The CDR3 nucleotides are TGTGCCAGCAGATCCGGGACTAGCGGCTACGAGCAGTACTTC. It specifies CASRSGTSGYEQYF. The variable domain in full, completed from reference TRBV7-9 and TRBJ2-7, reads DTGVSQNPRHKITKRGQNVTFRCDPISEHNRLYWYRQTLGQGPEFLTYFQNEAQLEKSRLLSDRFSAERPKGSFSTLEIQRTEQGDSAMYLCASRSGTSGYEQYFGPGTRLTVT.

The chain has TRBV28 and TRBJ2-1; D gene ambiguous. Germline lookup yields CDR1 MDHEN and CDR2 SYDVKM. V gave up 6 bases and J gave up 4 bases, with 13 bases separating them. The CDR3 consists of 14 residues. CDR3 amino acids: CASRAEMRYNEQFF. CDR3 DNA: TGTGCCAGCAGAGCCGAGATGAGATACAATGAGCAGTTCTTC.

This rearrangement joins TRBV11-2 to TRBJ2-1; D is unresolved. The V end was cut by 3 bases, the J end by 4 bases, with 10 bases between. This CDR3 contains 14 residues. The germline CDR1 and CDR2 sequences are SGHAT and FQNNGV. The chain's CDR3 is CASSLQGSYNEQFF. The CDR3 coding sequence is TGTGCCAGCAGCTTGCAAGGGTCATACAATGAGCAGTTCTTC.

This clone showed up just a few times. The chain recombines TRBV28 with TRBJ2-7; TRBD1 is a possible D gene (8 bases). Trimming removed 6 bases at V and 2 bases at J, with 14 bases between. The length of the CDR3 is 14 residues. Germline V gene data show CDR1 as MDHEN and CDR2 as SYDVKM. The CDR3 DNA reads as TGTGCCAGCAGGCGGACAGGGAGGGCCTACGAGCAGTACTTC. This sequence encodes CASRRTGRAYEQYF.

The chain carries TRBV28 and TRBJ1-2, with no clear D. Germline assignment: CDR1 MDHEN and CDR2 SYDVKM. The CDR3 extends over 13 amino acids. V was clipped by 2 bases and J by 1 base, with 5 bases between them. The DNA for the CDR3 is TGTGCCAGCAGTTTAGTCAATAACTATGGCTACACCTTC. Encoded protein: CASSLVNNYGYTF.

In the case of this clone: Other DNA sequences from this sample encode an identical CDR3 as well. The chain employs TRBV9 and TRBJ2-2; D is undetermined. The CDR3 extends over 11 amino acids. Germline lookup yields CDR1 SGDLS and CDR2 YYNGEE. The V gene lost 2 bases and the J gene lost 6 bases, with 2 bases spanning the gap. CDR3 in DNA: TGTGCCAGCAGCGTTTCCGGGGAGCTGTTTTTT. Translated, it gives CASSVSGELFF.

The sample holds one count of this clone. This chain connects TRBV7-9 to TRBJ1-1; D is unclear. The ends were cut back, 2 bases at V and 1 base at J, with 11 bases in the middle. Germline CDR1 and CDR2: SEHNR and FQNEAQ (reference sequence). This CDR3 spans 15 amino acids. In DNA, the CDR3 is TGTGCCAGCAGCTTATCCCCTACACAGAACACTGAAGCTTTCTTT. As protein: CASSLSPTQNTEAFF.

This clone was seen once. J is TRBJ2-6 and V is TRBV19; 7 bases match TRBD2. The CDR3 totals 18 residues. Germline V CDR1 and CDR2: LNHDA, SQIVND (reference sequence). Trimming removed 5 bases from V and 0 bases from J; junction bases left unmatched: 10. The CDR3 region is CASSGRGPRFSGANVLTF. For the CDR3, the DNA is TGTGCCAGTAGTGGGAGGGGTCCACGTTTCTCTGGGGCCAACGTCCTGACTTTC. The full variable domain, its missing parts supplied by reference TRBV19 and TRBJ2-6, is DGGITQSPKYLFRKEGQNVTLSCEQNLNHDAMYWYRQDPGQGLRLIYYSQIVNDFQKGDIAEGYSVSREKKESFPLTVTSAQKNPTAFYLCASSGRGPRFSGANVLTFGAGSRLTVL.

Only one count was recorded for this clone. This chain connects TRBV2 to TRBJ1-5; the D is unclear. CDR1 is SNHLY, CDR2 FYNNEI, per germline. V lost 7 bases and J lost 3, with 13 bases in between. The CDR3 totals 14 residues. In nucleotides, the CDR3 is TGTGCCAGCATGGGCGATACAAACAATCAGCCCCAGCATTTT. Residues: CASMGDTNNQPQHF.

This clone was seen only a few times. The chain couples TRBV4-1 to TRBJ1-2, with TRBD1 matching 8 bases. Germline V CDR1 and CDR2: MGHRA, YSYEKL. The CDR3 is made up of 16 amino acids. Losses at the gene ends were 2 bases for V and 6 bases for J; bases not matched to a gene: 11. CDR3 region: CASSQRRQGARDGYTF. CDR3 DNA: TGCGCCAGCAGCCAACGAAGGCAGGGGGCTAGGGATGGCTACACCTTC.

This clone was seen more than once but under ten times. The chain employs TRBV11-3 and TRBJ2-1; TRBD2 matches at 10 bases. CDR1 and CDR2 (germline): SGHNT, YENEEA. The CDR3 spans 14 residues. V lost 4 bases, J lost 10 bases, and 7 bases stayed unmatched. The CDR3 sequence is CASSSGTSAKEQFF. Written as DNA, the CDR3 is TGTGCCAGCAGCTCCGGGACTAGCGCCAAGGAGCAGTTCTTC.

The V gene is TRBV27, the J gene TRBJ2-7; TRBD2 might be the D (6 bases). Trimming pared 5 bases from V and 3 bases from J, leaving 11 bases between. CDR1 is MNHEY and CDR2 is SMNVEV in the germline V gene (reference sequence). The CDR3 runs 13 residues. CDR3 residues: CASSPGGLYEQYF. Here the CDR3 DNA reads TGTGCCAGCAGTCCCGGGGGTCTCTACGAGCAGTACTTC.

With respect to this clone: The same CDR3 arises from other DNA sequences in this sample as well. The chain is built from TRBV7-9 and TRBJ2-1; D uncertain. The CDR3 has 12 amino acids. From germline, CDR1 is SEHNR and CDR2 FQNEAQ (reference sequence). V was cut by 2 bases and J by 4 bases, with 3 bases left in between. The CDR3 region has the DNA TGTGCCAGCAGCTTATTGTACAATGAGCAGTTCTTC. Its protein is CASSLLYNEQFF.

This clone has at least ten counts. Other DNA sequences from this sample encode an identical CDR3 as well. V usage is TRBV7-2 and J usage is TRBJ2-5; D is uncertain. CDR3 length: 11 residues. Looked up from germline, CDR1 is SGHTA and CDR2 is FQGNSA. V lost 5 bases to trimming and J lost 1 base, with 2 bases between them. The CDR3 DNA reads TGTGCCAGCAGCCTCCAAGAGACCCAGTACTTC. Translation gives CASSLQETQYF.

The rearrangement uses TRBV13 and TRBJ2-7, with 7 bases that match TRBD1. Germline V gene lookup returns CDR1 PRHDT and CDR2 FYEKMQ (reference sequence). The CDR3 length is 13 residues. V lost 7 bases, J lost 3 bases, and 6 bases stayed unmatched. CDR3 DNA: TGTGCCAGCAAACAGGGGTACCACTACGAGCAGTACTTC. This translates into CASKQGYHYEQYF.

This sequence joins TRBV4-1 and TRBJ2-5; possibly TRBD1 or TRBD2 for D (5 bases each). Germline CDR1 and CDR2: MGHRA and YSYEKL. The germline V and J ends were trimmed by 1 base and 1 base, with 13 bases remaining between them. The CDR3 spans 16 residues. Here the CDR3 DNA reads TGCGCCAGCAGCCAAGGGGTGAGGGGCGCCCAAGAGACCCAGTACTTC. This translates into CASSQGVRGAQETQYF.

The J gene is TRBJ1-3, the V gene TRBV10-3, with D possibly matching TRBD1 (6 bases). Germline CDR1 is ENHRY and CDR2 is SYGVKD. V was cut by 6 bases and J by 0 bases, with 12 bases left in between. The CDR3 consists of 15 residues. CDR3 protein: CAISRTANSGNTIYF. Here the CDR3 DNA reads TGTGCCATCAGCAGGACAGCGAACTCTGGAAACACCATATATTTT.

The rearrangement uses TRBV2 and TRBJ2-1, with 8 bases lining up with TRBD2. The CDR3 runs to 12 residues. CDR1 SNHLY and CDR2 FYNNEI come from the germline V gene. The V gene end was trimmed by 10 bases and the J gene end by 10 bases; junction bases not matched to a gene: 9. DNA of the CDR3: TGTGCCAACGGGGGGGGTCCTAAGGAGCAGTTCTTC. This encodes CANGGGPKEQFF. The entire variable domain, with the rest obtained from reference TRBV2 and TRBJ2-1, is as follows: EPEVTQTPSHQVTQMGQEVILRCVPISNHLYFYWYRQILGQKVEFLVSFYNNEISEKSEIFDDQFSVERPDGSNFTLKIRSTKLEDSAMYFCANGGGPKEQFFGPGTRLTVL.